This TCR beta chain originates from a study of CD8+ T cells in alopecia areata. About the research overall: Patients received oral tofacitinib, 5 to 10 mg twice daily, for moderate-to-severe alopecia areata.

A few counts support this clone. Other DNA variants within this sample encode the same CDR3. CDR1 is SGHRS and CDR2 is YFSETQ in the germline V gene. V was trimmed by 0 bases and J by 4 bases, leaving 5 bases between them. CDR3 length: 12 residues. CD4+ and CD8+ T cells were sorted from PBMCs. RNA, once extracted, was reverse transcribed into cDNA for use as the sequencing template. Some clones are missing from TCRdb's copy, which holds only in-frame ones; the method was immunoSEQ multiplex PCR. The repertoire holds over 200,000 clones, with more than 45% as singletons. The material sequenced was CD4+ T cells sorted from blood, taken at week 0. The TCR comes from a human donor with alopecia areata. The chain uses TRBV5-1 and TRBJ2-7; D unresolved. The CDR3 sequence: CASSLEGYEQYF. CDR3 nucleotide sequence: TGCGCCAGCAGCTTGGAGGGTTACGAGCAGTACTTC.